This T cell receptor (beta chain) derives from a study of tumor and adjacent non-tumor tissue in lung cancer. Study in general: The patients, roughly 10 men and a handful of women, were about 31 to 80 with stage I to III disease. Study-level points and caveats: Top 100 clones took a larger repertoire share in normal lung. Shorter survival was associated with higher TCR diversity in tumors. Tumor tissue had significantly higher TCR diversity than normal lung.

The library came from three nested PCR rounds adapted from ARM-PCR protocols. TCRdb fed the multiplex PCR reads into MiXCR, producing one record per CDR3 protein. Found here are 50,000 to 70,000 distinct CDR3 sequences, 61% of them singletons; the top ten hold around 33%. No cell sorting was done before RNA was extracted from the tissue. This non-tumor lung sample came from over 3 cm beyond the tumor edge. In the case of this clonotype: What it binds is unknown.

Sequenced input: distant non-tumor lung tissue. The TCR was taken from a man between 65 and 80 years old with non-small cell lung cancer.

Here the CDR3 reads CASSLDSQAGTYGYTF. The CDR3 region has the DNA TGCGCCAGCAGCTTGGATTCACAGGCCGGTACCTATGGCTACACCTTC. The chain joins TRBV5-1 to TRBJ1-2; TRBD1 is a possible D gene (5 bases). Trimming took off 0 bases at V and 4 bases at J, with 16 bases between the two ends. This CDR3 has 16 amino acids. Germline CDR1 and CDR2: SGHRS and YFSETQ.